This T cell receptor (beta chain) derives from a study of OX40 agonist ivuxolimab in advanced cancers. Study context: Hepatocellular carcinoma, melanoma, renal cell or head and neck cancer was diagnosed in the dose-escalation patients.

Trimming left V 6 bases short and J 1 base short, with 8 bases between. The CDR3 totals 13 residues. Germline V gene data show CDR1 as WNHNN and CDR2 as SYGVQD (reference sequence). Study-wide findings and caveats: Among the least clonally expanded were partial responders at 0.1-3.0 mg/kg. Relative to CD4+, CD8+ T cells held more expanded clones on average. Dose levels from 0.1 to 3.0 mg/kg saw CD4+ and CD8+ blood T cells expand clonally by week 6.

Concerning this clone: What it binds is unknown.

The protocol was immunoSEQ multiplex PCR, while the TCRdb copy is restricted to in-frame clones and leaves out a portion. The sample consists of roughly 34,000 clones, approximately 89% of them appearing once. The material was CD4+ or CD8+ T cells sorted from blood, obtained in a trial of the OX40 agonist ivuxolimab. This chain links TRBV10-1 with TRBJ2-3; possible D gene TRBD1, 6 bases. This clonotype was sampled from an adult with an advanced solid tumor such as melanoma, head and neck, liver or kidney cancer. The DNA for the CDR3 is TGCGCCAGCAGGGCAGGGGGCACAGATACGCAGTATTTT. Amino acid sequence: CASRAGGTDTQYF.